These 3 T cell receptor beta chains came from one sample sequenced in a study of blood T cell repertoires in COVID-19. The assay was immunoSEQ multiplex PCR, and TCRdb's table has in-frame clones only and misses some. The table records fewer than 250,000 clones, approximately 87% of them present only once. Sequencing was carried out using peripheral blood. The receptors here all came from a woman between 65 and 79 years old with acute or convalescent COVID-19.

V and J are TRBV7-2 and TRBJ2-2, with D perhaps TRBD1 (6 bases). CDR1 and CDR2 (germline): SGHTA, FQGNSA. V gave up 5 bases and J gave up 1 base, with 14 bases separating them. CDR3 length: 16 amino acids. In nucleotides, the CDR3 is TGTGCCAGCAGCCCCGGACAGCGCCTGAACACCGGGGAGCTGTTTTTT. Its protein product is CASSPGQRLNTGELFF.

Worth noting for this clone: The junction departs from germline at one end; a sequencing error may be responsible. V is TRBV6-1 and J is TRBJ1-3, with 8 bases fitting TRBD1. CDR1 is MNHNS and CDR2 is SASEGT in the germline V gene. The CDR3 totals 14 residues. The CDR3 protein is CASREDRGGNTIYF. DNA for the CDR3: TGTGCCAGCAGAGAAGACAGGGGCGGAAACACCATATATTTT.

The V gene is TRBV5-4, the J gene TRBJ1-2; tentatively, D is TRBD1 (5 bases). Germline lookup yields CDR1 SGHNT and CDR2 YYREEE (reference sequence). The V end was cut by 5 bases, the J end by 6 bases, with 20 bases between. The CDR3 has 15 amino acids. The CDR3 here is CASSPDLVGGNGYTF. The CDR3 DNA is TGTGCCAGCAGTCCGGACTTGGTGGGGGGGAATGGCTACACCTTC.